Listed below are T cell receptor beta chains from one sample, sequenced in a study of T cells in lung cancer brain metastases. The assay was immunoSEQ multiplex PCR, and TCRdb's table has in-frame clones only and misses some. This sample has fewer than 6,000 clones, with 84% found just once. Sequencing was carried out using tumor tissue from the primary lung tumor. The receptors originated from a woman aged 45-65 years with non-small cell lung cancer. The CDR3 runs from the conserved cysteine through the conserved F or W. The D gene is left open where the match is weak. Clone size is given for some rows only: seen once, a few or many times, or a class if the clone is expanded.

NA	few	15	TRBV15	TRBJ1-2	TGTGCCACCACGACCCGGGATCTTAACTTTCATGGCTACACCTTC	CATTTRDLNFHGYTF
NA	NA	12	TRBV7-9	TRBJ2-2	TGTGCCAGCAGCTCCCAGGGACGGGAGCTGTTTTTT	CASSSQGRELFF
TRBD1	few	15	TRBV5-1	TRBJ2-7	TGCGCCAGCAGCATGTCGGGACAGGGAACTTCCGAGCAGTACTTC	CASSMSGQGTSEQYF
NA	few	13	TRBV11-2	TRBJ1-2	TGTGCCAGCAGCGCGCAGACGGGGACTGGCTACACCTTC	CASSAQTGTGYTF
TRBD1	NA	13	TRBV5-6	TRBJ2-5	TGTACCAGCAGCTTGGGACAGCGGGAGACCCAGTACTTC	CTSSLGQRETQYF
NA	NA	12	TRBV29-1	TRBJ1-1	TGCAGCGGAAAACGCGGCGGAACTGAAGCTTTCTTT	CSGKRGGTEAFF
NA	NA	15	TRBV5-4	TRBJ1-1	TGTGCCAGCAGCCAGGGTTCAGCGGCGGGCACTGAAGCTTTCTTT	CASSQGSAAGTEAFF
TRBD1	NA	15	TRBV11-2	TRBJ2-7	TGTGCCAGCAGGTTAGGGACAGGGTGGATCTACGAGCAGTACTTC	CASRLGTGWIYEQYF
NA	few	16	TRBV10-3	TRBJ1-3	TGTGCCATCAGTGATCCCAGGGGTCCTTCTGGAAACACCATATATTTT	CAISDPRGPSGNTIYF
NA	NA	15	TRBV29-1	TRBJ2-1	TGCAGCGTTTGTAGGAACCTCCGAGACGACAATGAGCAGTTCTTC	CSVCRNLRDDNEQFF
NA	NA	12	TRBV15	TRBJ1-4	TGTGCCACCAGCATGGGGCACGAAAAACTGTTTTTT	CATSMGHEKLFF
TRBD1	once	13	TRBV7-9	TRBJ1-2	TGTGCCAGCAGAATTGGGACAGGCTATGGCTACACCTTC	CASRIGTGYGYTF
TRBD2	NA	16	TRBV14	TRBJ2-1	TGTGCCAGCAGCCCACTCGGGACTAGTGGCTACAATGAGCAGTTCTTC	CASSPLGTSGYNEQFF
TRBD2	few	14	TRBV11-2	TRBJ2-1	TGTGCCAGCAGCCTTAGCGGGAGCGGAGAGGAGCAGTTCTTC	CASSLSGSGEEQFF
NA	NA	15	TRBV5-1	TRBJ1-3	TGCGCCAGCAGCTTGGGGCCCCTAGGTGGAAACACCATATATTTT	CASSLGPLGGNTIYF
TRBD2	NA	16	TRBV2	TRBJ2-3	TGTGCCAGCAGTGCCCGGTTAGCGGGGGTAACAGATACGCAGTATTTT	CASSARLAGVTDTQYF
TRBD1	NA	14	TRBV7-2	TRBJ1-5	TGTGCCAGCAGCCGGACAGGGCTCAATCAGCCCCAGCATTTT	CASSRTGLNQPQHF
NA	NA	12	TRBV30	TRBJ2-3	TGTGCCTGGAGTGCTACAGAAGATACGCAGTATTTT	CAWSATEDTQYF
NA	NA	13	TRBV15	TRBJ1-1	TGTGCCACCAGCAGAGGGAGTACTCCTGAAGCTTTCTTT	CATSRGSTPEAFF
NA	NA	13	TRBV6-6	TRBJ2-1	TGTGCCAGCCTCGATAAATGGGGCAATGAGCAGTTCTTC	CASLDKWGNEQFF
NA	NA	15	TRBV4-2	TRBJ2-7	TGTGCCAGCAGCCAAGAGGCAGGAGAGGCCTACGAGCAGTACTTC	CASSQEAGEAYEQYF
NA	NA	12	TRBV11-2	TRBJ2-7	TGTGCCAGCAGCTTCGAGCGGTACGAGCAGTACTTC	CASSFERYEQYF
NA	once	13	TRBV5-5	TRBJ1-1	TGTGCCAGCAGCTTTACACGGAACATTGAAGCTTTCTTT	CASSFTRNIEAFF
NA	NA	12	TRBV23-1	TRBJ2-2	TGCGCCAGCCGATCTACCCCCGGGGAGCTGTTTTTT	CASRSTPGELFF
TRBD1	NA	17	TRBV9	TRBJ2-5	TGTGCCAGCAGCATCCGGACAGGGGAGGGCCCCCAAGAGACCCAGTACTTC	CASSIRTGEGPQETQYF
NA	NA	14	TRBV27	TRBJ1-2	TGTGCCAGCAGTGTACAGGGAGCTAACTATGGCTACACCTTC	CASSVQGANYGYTF
NA	few	13	TRBV7-2	TRBJ1-5	TGTGCCAGCAGCTTAAGGGTCTATCAGCCCCAGCATTTT	CASSLRVYQPQHF
NA	NA	16	TRBV4-1	TRBJ2-3	TGCGCCAGCAGCCCCGGGCCAGGTTGGAGCACAGATACGCAGTATTTT	CASSPGPGWSTDTQYF
NA	NA	14	TRBV2	TRBJ2-3	TGTGCCAGCAGTGGACTGACGGCACAAGATACGCAGTATTTT	CASSGLTAQDTQYF
NA	NA	16	TRBV10-2	TRBJ1-5	TGCGCCAGCAGTGAATCGCCAGGGAATAGCAATCAGCCCCAGCATTTT	CASSESPGNSNQPQHF
TRBD1	NA	15	TRBV19	TRBJ1-5	TGTGCCAGTAGCAGAATGACAGGGGGCAATCAGCCCCAGCATTTT	CASSRMTGGNQPQHF
NA	NA	14	TRBV29-1	TRBJ2-1	TGCAGCGTGCTAGCTGCGGAACCACACAATGAGCAGTTCTTC	CSVLAAEPHNEQFF
TRBD2	once	19	TRBV7-9	TRBJ2-1	TGTGCCAGCAGCCCCCGAAGGCTAGCGGGGGGGCACTTTGACAATGAGCAGTTCTTC	CASSPRRLAGGHFDNEQFF
NA	NA	12	TRBV30	TRBJ1-6	TGTGCCTGGAGTCGGCAGGGTACACCCCTCCACTTT	CAWSRQGTPLHF
TRBD1	NA	15	TRBV18	TRBJ2-7	TGTGCCAGCTCACCCCGGGACAGTACCTCCTACGAGCAGTACTTC	CASSPRDSTSYEQYF
NA	NA	16	TRBV19	TRBJ2-1	TGTGCCAGTAGTACCGGGGCGGGACGGTATAACAATGAGCAGTTCTTC	CASSTGAGRYNNEQFF
NA	NA	14	TRBV6-4	TRBJ2-3	TGTGCCAGCAGCGTAGAGGGGAGCACAGATACGCAGTATTTT	CASSVEGSTDTQYF
NA	once	14	TRBV5-1	TRBJ2-2	TGCGCCAGCTTCAGGACAGATGACACCGGGGAGCTGTTTTTT	CASFRTDDTGELFF
NA	few	12	TRBV7-9	TRBJ2-1	TGTGCCAGCCTTGCCAGAGTCAATGAGCAGTTCTTC	CASLARVNEQFF
TRBD2	once	17	TRBV27	TRBJ2-7	TGTGCCAGCAGTCTATCGCCGGGACTAGCGGGGAAAAGAGGGCAGTACTTC	CASSLSPGLAGKRGQYF
TRBD1	NA	16	TRBV6-6	TRBJ1-1	TGTGCCAGCAGTGGTGGGACAGTTAGCCGGAACACTGAAGCTTTCTTT	CASSGGTVSRNTEAFF
NA	NA	12	TRBV5-6	TRBJ1-1	TGTGCCAACAGCTTAGTACAGGCTGAAGCTTTCTTT	CANSLVQAEAFF
TRBD1	NA	15	TRBV6-1	TRBJ1-2	TGTGCCAGCAGCGACGCACGACAGGGACATTATGGCTACACCTTC	CASSDARQGHYGYTF
TRBD1	once	16	TRBV14	TRBJ1-2	TGTGCCAGCAGCCCAACCGGGACAGGGACCTTCTATGGCTACACCTTC	CASSPTGTGTFYGYTF
NA	NA	16	TRBV6-6	TRBJ1-4	TGTGCCAGCAGTTACGGTTTTGCCAGGGAGGGTGAAAAACTGTTTTTT	CASSYGFAREGEKLFF
NA	NA	12	TRBV5-6	TRBJ2-7	TGTGCCAGCAGCTTGTGGGGCTACGAGCAGTACTTC	CASSLWGYEQYF
NA	NA	14	TRBV5-4	TRBJ2-5	TGTGCCAGCAGCTTACCGACAGGAAGGGAGACCCAGTACTTC	CASSLPTGRETQYF
TRBD2	NA	16	TRBV19	TRBJ2-3	TGTGCCAGTAGTGGTTTAGCGGGAGGGGCGGTCGATACGCAGTATTTT	CASSGLAGGAVDTQYF
NA	NA	15	TRBV6-4	TRBJ2-3	TGTGCCAGCAGTGATGTGGGGGGTAGCACAGATACGCAGTATTTT	CASSDVGGSTDTQYF
NA	NA	12	TRBV7-9	TRBJ1-4	TGTGCCAGCAGCAAACAGAATGAAAAACTGTTTTTT	CASSKQNEKLFF
TRBD1	NA	14	TRBV7-8	TRBJ1-3	TGTGCCAGCAGCTCCCGGGACAGGGGAAACACCATATATTTT	CASSSRDRGNTIYF
NA	NA	15	TRBV9	TRBJ1-6	TGTGCCAGCAGCAAATTCGACAGGTTAGGCTCACCCCTCCACTTT	CASSKFDRLGSPLHF
NA	NA	15	TRBV5-1	TRBJ2-2	TGCGCCAGCAGCTTGCCCGGGGTCGGCACCGGGGAGCTGTTTTTT	CASSLPGVGTGELFF
NA	NA	17	TRBV18	TRBJ2-6	TGTGCCAGCTCACCACAACAGCCTCACTCTGGGGCCAACGTCCTGACTTTC	CASSPQQPHSGANVLTF
NA	NA	13	TRBV5-4	TRBJ1-1	TGTGCCAGCAGCTTGCCAGGGAACACTGAAGCTTTCTTT	CASSLPGNTEAFF
NA	NA	14	TRBV19	TRBJ1-5	TGTGCCAGTAGTAGAGGGCCCGACGGTCAGCCCCAGCATTTT	CASSRGPDGQPQHF
NA	NA	14	TRBV2	TRBJ1-3	TGTGCCAGCAGTGATCTTTCCGCGCCCAACACCATATATTTT	CASSDLSAPNTIYF
NA	NA	14	TRBV28	TRBJ1-5	TGTGCCAGCAGTTTGGGGGGAGCTAATCAGCCCCAGCATTTT	CASSLGGANQPQHF
NA	NA	13	TRBV7-9	TRBJ2-1	TGTGCCAGCAGCTACCAGGGTGACAATGAGCAGTTCTTC	CASSYQGDNEQFF